These T cell receptor beta chains were read from a single sample in a study of shared clonotypes between healthy human individuals. The repertoire was sequenced with immunoSEQ multiplex PCR; TCRdb's copy has only in-frame clones and lacks some. The sample has some 900,000 clones, around 80% seen once; the top ten hold roughly 1.5%. The sample consisted of memory CD4+ T cells sorted from blood. These receptors came from a man aged 18 to 30 in good health. CDR3s include the opening cysteine and the closing phenylalanine or tryptophan. A D gene is named only where the DNA matches it firmly. The size of a clone is reported for some rows only, either as once, few or many, or as a class for expanded clones.

TRBJ2-7 | . | TRBV5-1 | . | CASSLGRNRPEYEQYF | TGCGCCAGCAGCCTGGGACGTAACAGACCGGAGTACGAGCAGTACTTC
TRBJ1-3 | . | TRBV27 | medium-sized | CASSWTDLCGNTIYF | TGTGCCAGCAGTTGGACAGACCTCTGTGGAAACACCATATATTTT
TRBJ2-1 | . | TRBV6-5 | . | CASSRAREQFF | TGTGCCAGCAGTCGGGCCCGGGAGCAGTTCTTC
TRBJ2-3 | . | TRBV5-1 | . | CASKSTDTQYF | TGCGCCAGCAAGAGCACAGATACGCAGTATTTT
TRBJ2-4 | TRBD1 | TRBV7-6 | . | CASSSGQGRNIQYF | TGTGCCAGCAGCTCAGGACAGGGCCGGAACATTCAGTACTTC
TRBJ2-7 | . | TRBV2 | . | CASSFDSGEQYF | TGTGCCAGCAGTTTCGATTCGGGGGAGCAGTACTTC
TRBJ2-5 | . | TRBV7-8 | . | CASSLGLGGRGGETQYF | TGTGCCAGCAGCTTGGGCCTAGGTGGGAGAGGGGGAGAGACCCAGTACTTC
TRBJ2-7 | TRBD1 | TRBV7-9 | . | CASSLQRTGGMYEQYF | TGTGCCAGCAGCCTCCAAAGGACAGGGGGTATGTACGAGCAGTACTTC
TRBJ2-2 | . | TRBV19 | few | CASNRDFSTGELFF | TGTGCCAGTAATCGGGACTTTTCGACCGGGGAGCTGTTTTTT
TRBJ2-3 | TRBD2 | TRBV4-2 | . | CASSSRGTSGGKGTDTQYF | TGTGCCAGCAGCTCAAGGGGGACTAGCGGGGGAAAAGGCACAGATACGCAGTATTTT
TRBJ2-2 | . | TRBV5-1 | . | CASSLAAGEAGELFF | TGCGCCAGCAGCTTGGCGGCAGGGGAGGCCGGGGAGCTGTTTTTT
TRBJ1-4 | . | TRBV5-6 | . | CASSGSGATNEKLFF | TGTGCCAGCAGCGGTTCAGGTGCAACTAATGAAAAACTGTTTTTT
TRBJ2-7 | TRBD1 | TRBV7-2 | few | CASSPDRGAYEQYF | TGTGCCAGCAGCCCGGACAGGGGGGCCTACGAGCAGTACTTC
TRBJ2-3 | . | TRBV7-2 | . | CASSPMGPSTQYF | TGTGCCAGCAGCCCTATGGGCCCAAGTACGCAGTATTTT
TRBJ2-3 | . | TRBV19 | . | CASHLSGTDTQYF | TGTGCCAGTCATCTGTCCGGAACAGATACGCAGTATTTT
TRBJ2-3 | . | TRBV7-9 | . | CASSLRRADTDTQYF | TGTGCCAGCAGCTTAAGGAGGGCGGACACAGATACGCAGTATTTT
TRBJ2-7 | . | TRBV28 | . | CASSQNSLGATYEQYF | TGTGCCAGCAGTCAGAACAGTCTGGGGGCCACCTACGAGCAGTACTTC
TRBJ2-4 | TRBD1 | TRBV30 | . | CAWSVQGKNIQYF | TGTGCCTGGAGTGTACAGGGGAAAAACATTCAGTACTTC
TRBJ1-4 | . | TRBV30 | . | CAWSVRPNEKLFF | TGTGCCTGGAGTGTACGGCCTAATGAAAAACTGTTTTTT
TRBJ2-2 | . | TRBV2 | . | CASNSGPNTGELFF | TGTGCCAGCAACTCAGGTCCGAACACCGGGGAGCTGTTTTTT
TRBJ2-3 | . | TRBV14 | . | CASSHSRTVYF | TGTGCCAGCAGCCATTCCCGGACAGTTTATTTT
TRBJ2-7 | . | TRBV7-2 | . | CASSLGTGWGYEQYF | TGTGCCAGCAGCTTAGGTACAGGGTGGGGTTACGAGCAGTACTTC
TRBJ1-2 | . | TRBV6-6 | . | CASSYTRDNYGYTF | TGTGCCAGCAGTTACACGCGGGACAACTATGGCTACACCTTC
TRBJ1-6 | . | TRBV15 | few | CATSRDRVESSPLHF | TGTGCCACCAGCAGAGACAGGGTCGAGAGTTCACCCCTCCACTTT
TRBJ1-4 | . | TRBV27 | . | CASSFRGSGGEKLFF | TGTGCCAGCAGTTTTAGGGGCAGCGGCGGTGAAAAACTGTTTTTT
TRBJ2-1 | TRBD1 | TRBV18 | . | CASSRGTANYNEQFF | TGTGCCAGCTCACGAGGGACAGCTAACTACAATGAGCAGTTCTTC
TRBJ1-2 | . | TRBV5-1 | . | CASSYQQGPNYGYTF | TGCGCCAGCAGCTACCAACAGGGTCCTAACTATGGCTACACCTTC
TRBJ2-7 | . | TRBV5-1 | few | CASSPPTESYEQYF | TGCGCCAGCAGCCCTCCCACAGAGTCCTACGAGCAGTACTTC
TRBJ2-3 | . | TRBV28 | . | CASSLGRTTADTQYF | TGTGCCAGCAGTTTAGGTCGGACAACAGCAGATACGCAGTATTTT
TRBJ2-2 | TRBD1 | TRBV30 | . | CSVARRGQGGRGELFF | TGTAGCGTGGCTCGTCGGGGACAGGGAGGGAGAGGGGAGCTGTTTTTT
TRBJ2-1 | . | TRBV28 | . | CASSEGRVGNEQFF | TGTGCCAGCTCCGAGGGAAGGGTGGGGAATGAGCAGTTCTTC
TRBJ1-6 | . | TRBV18 | once | CASSPRAPPASPLHF | TGTGCCAGCTCACCACGGGCCCCCCCAGCGTCACCCCTCCACTTT
TRBJ2-5 | . | TRBV7-9 | . | CASSLVRDKETQYF | TGTGCCAGCAGCCTCGTAAGGGACAAAGAGACCCAGTACTTC
TRBJ1-1 | . | TRBV5-4 | . | CASSKGQSKEVAEAFF | TGTGCCAGCAGCAAAGGACAGAGTAAAGAAGTAGCTGAAGCTTTCTTT
TRBJ2-3 | TRBD2 | TRBV28 | . | CASTLPGGADTQYF | TGTGCCAGCACCCTTCCGGGGGGTGCAGATACGCAGTATTTT
TRBJ2-1 | . | TRBV7-3 | few | CASRNERDNEQFF | TGTGCCAGCAGGAACGAGCGCGACAATGAGCAGTTCTTC
TRBJ2-4 | . | TRBV10-3 | . | CAISPTSPLAKNIQYF | TGTGCCATCAGTCCAACTAGTCCACTAGCCAAAAACATTCAGTACTTC
TRBJ1-1 | TRBD1 | TRBV5-1 | . | CASSLDPGQGARTEAFF | TGCGCCAGCAGCTTAGATCCGGGACAGGGGGCGCGCACTGAAGCTTTCTTT
TRBJ2-1 | . | TRBV5-6 | . | CASSLTGYNEQFF | TGTGCCAGCAGCTTAACTGGCTACAATGAGCAGTTCTTC
TRBJ2-7 | . | TRBV15 | . | CATSTEPGWSYEQYF | TGTGCCACCAGCACAGAGCCGGGATGGTCGTACGAGCAGTACTTC
TRBJ2-1 | TRBD2 | TRBV27 | . | CASSEGLAGGENEQFF | TGTGCCAGCAGTGAGGGACTAGCGGGAGGTGAAAATGAGCAGTTCTTC
TRBJ2-2 | . | TRBV5-1 | many | CASSINTGELFF | TGCGCCAGCAGCATAAACACCGGGGAGCTGTTTTTT